The 32 T cell receptor beta chains presented below share a single source sample, sequenced in a study of T cell changes during pregnancy in multiple sclerosis. Produced via immunoSEQ multiplex PCR; TCRdb's table is partial and in-frame only. The sample has about 36,000 clones, 91% seen once. The input for sequencing was CD4+ T cells from peripheral blood mononuclear cells, taken in the second trimester of pregnancy. The receptors come from a female donor in good health, enrolled as a control in a pregnancy study.

V usage is TRBV4-1 and J usage is TRBJ2-3; 8 nucleotides match TRBD2. The CDR3 consists of 17 residues. Trimming took 0 bases from V and 2 from J; bases not matched to a gene: 7. Germline loops: CDR1 MGHRA, CDR2 YSYEKL. The CDR3 sequence is CASSQEPGGPHTDTQYF. CDR3 nucleotides: TGCGCCAGCAGCCAAGAGCCGGGGGGGCCCCACACAGATACGCAGTATTTT.

The chain joins TRBV6-5 to TRBJ2-1; 8 bases are a match to TRBD2. CDR3 length: 15 amino acids. The V and J ends lost 4 bases and 2 bases, in that order; junction bases with no gene match: 4. Germline CDR1 MNHEY, CDR2 SVGAGI. The CDR3 region is CASSSLAGPYNEQFF. CDR3 nucleotide sequence: TGTGCCAGCAGTTCATTAGCGGGGCCCTACAATGAGCAGTTCTTC.

Written as DNA, the CDR3 is TGTGCCAGCGCCCAGGGGGCCGAGCAGTACTTC. As protein: CASAQGAEQYF. The chain links TRBV14 to TRBJ2-7; 8 nucleotides line up with TRBD1. This CDR3 region has 11 residues. Per germline, CDR1 SGHDN and CDR2 FVKESK. Unmatched junction bases numbered 3, after V lost 8 bases and J lost 6 bases.

CDR3 in DNA: TGCGCCAGCAGCTTGGCCGGGAAGCCCAATGGCTACACCTTC. This encodes CASSLAGKPNGYTF. V usage is TRBV5-1 and J usage is TRBJ1-2; D unresolved. The germline V gene has CDR1 SGHRS and CDR2 YFSETQ. The CDR3 runs 14 residues. Trimming shortened V by 0 bases and J by 6 bases, and 12 bases separated the two germline ends. The whole variable domain, remainder taken from reference TRBV5-1 and TRBJ1-2, is KAGVTQTPRYLIKTRGQQVTLSCSPISGHRSVSWYQQTPGQGLQFLFEYFSETQRNKGNFPGRFSGRQFSNSRSEMNVSTLELGDSALYLCASSLAGKPNGYTFGSGTRLTVV.

The chain carries TRBV15 and TRBJ2-1; 7 bases are shared with TRBD2. V lost 1 base, J lost 8 bases, and 11 bases stayed unmatched. The CDR3 runs 16 residues. Germline-derived CDR1 and CDR2 are LNHNV and YYDKDF (reference sequence). As DNA, the CDR3 is TGTGCCACCAGCAGAGCCAAAGGACTAGATCTCGATGAGCAGTTCTTC. Its protein is CATSRAKGLDLDEQFF. Variable domain in full (rest from reference TRBV15 and TRBJ2-1): DAMVIQNPRYQVTQFGKPVTLSCSQTLNHNVMYWYQQKSSQAPKLLFHYYDKDFNNEADTPDNFQSRRPNTSFCFLDIRSPGLGDTAMYLCATSRAKGLDLDEQFFGPGTRLTVL.

This chain joins TRBV11-2 and TRBJ2-7; TRBD1 is a possible D gene (6 bases). The length of the CDR3 is 15 residues. Trimming cost V 5 bases and J 3 bases, with 17 bases left between them. CDR1 is SGHAT, CDR2 FQNNGV, per germline. The CDR3 region is CASSQAARGNYEQYF. CDR3 DNA: TGTGCCAGCAGCCAAGCGGCCAGGGGTAACTACGAGCAGTACTTC. The whole variable domain, filled in from reference TRBV11-2 and TRBJ2-7, reads EAGVAQSPRYKIIEKRQSVAFWCNPISGHATLYWYQQILGQGPKLLIQFQNNGVVDDSQLPKDRFSAERLKGVDSTLKIQPAKLEDSAVYLCASSQAARGNYEQYFGPGTRLTVT.

The J gene is TRBJ1-2, the V gene TRBV18; D not resolved. V lost 2 bases to trimming and J lost 5 bases, with 12 bases between them. The CDR3 sequence is 14 residues long. Germline lookup yields CDR1 KGHSH and CDR2 LQKENI. Written as DNA, the CDR3 is TGTGCCAGCTCACCAGGTTTTACGGGGTATGGCTACACCTTC. It is translated as CASSPGFTGYGYTF.

The chain carries TRBV5-4 and TRBJ2-1, with a weak D call TRBD2 (6 bases). V gave up 1 base and J gave up 7 bases, with 12 bases separating them. This CDR3 has 14 residues. Germline V CDR1 and CDR2: SGHNT, YYREEE (reference sequence). This CDR3 reads CASSLTGVVNEQFF. The CDR3 DNA is TGTGCCAGCAGCTTGACGGGAGTTGTTAATGAGCAGTTCTTC.

The gene calls are TRBV5-5 and TRBJ2-1; 12 nucleotides match TRBD2. This CDR3 comprises 15 residues. The germline CDR1 and CDR2 sequences are SGHKS and YYEKEE (reference sequence). V shed 2 bases, J shed 4 bases, and the junction held 1 base outside the gene matches. The CDR3 bases are TGTGCCAGCAGCTTTGGACTAGCGGGGTACAATGAGCAGTTCTTC. It translates to CASSFGLAGYNEQFF.

The chain uses TRBV6-4 and TRBJ2-2; D possibly corresponds to TRBD1 (5 bases). This CDR3 contains 16 residues. V lost 0 bases and J lost 2, with 10 bases in between. In germline, CDR1 is MRHNA, CDR2 SNTAGT. The CDR3 is CASSDSIQGNTGELFF. The CDR3 DNA follows: TGTGCCAGCAGTGACTCGATTCAGGGAAACACCGGGGAGCTGTTTTTT.

This sequence joins TRBV5-1 and TRBJ2-3; D gene unclear. V gave up 4 bases and J gave up 0 bases, with 12 bases separating them. The germline V gene encodes CDR1 SGHRS and CDR2 YFSETQ. CDR3 size: 15 residues. The CDR3: CASSTGGTSTDTQYF. CDR3 coding DNA: TGCGCCAGCAGCACGGGTGGCACTAGCACAGATACGCAGTATTTT.

This chain links TRBV6-6 with TRBJ2-1; TRBD2 matches at 14 bases. The J segment lost 14 bases and the V segment lost 7 bases, leaving 13 bases of the junction unmatched. Germline CDR1 and CDR2: MNHNY and SVGAGI (reference sequence). This CDR3 contains 15 residues. CDR3 sequence reads: CASTRGLAGEPMEFF. The CDR3 DNA is TGTGCCAGCACCCGGGGACTAGCGGGAGAGCCGATGGAGTTCTTC.

This chain uses TRBV2 with TRBJ2-1; D remains ambiguous. V lost 7 bases to trimming and J lost 6 bases, with 7 bases between them. Germline V lookup: CDR1 SNHLY, CDR2 FYNNEI. CDR3 length: 11 amino acids. In nucleotides, the CDR3 is TGTGCCAGCACACCTACCAATGAGCAGTTCTTC. Translation gives CASTPTNEQFF.

The V call is TRBV5-1, the J call TRBJ1-2, with 8 bases aligning to TRBD1. Germline-derived CDR1 and CDR2 are SGHRS and YFSETQ. The V gene end was trimmed by 3 bases and the J gene end by 5 bases; junction bases not matched to a gene: 6. CDR3 length: 14 residues. The CDR3 DNA follows: TGCGCCAGCAGCTCAGACAGGGGAGGGTATGGCTACACCTTC. Its translation is CASSSDRGGYGYTF.

This chain uses TRBV5-4 with TRBJ1-1, with a possible D match to TRBD1 (5 bases). The CDR3 length is 16 residues. V shed 3 bases and J shed 5 bases, with 20 bases lying between them. Germline lookup yields CDR1 SGHNT and CDR2 YYREEE (reference sequence). CDR3 nucleotide sequence: TGTGCCAGCAGCTCGACCTGGGCGCAGGGAGGTACTGAAGCTTTCTTT. It specifies CASSSTWAQGGTEAFF.

As DNA, the CDR3 is TGCGCCAGCACGAGGGACTTCAGCTCCTACAATGAGCAGTTCTTC. Encoded protein: CASTRDFSSYNEQFF. The chain recombines TRBV5-1 with TRBJ2-1, with D perhaps TRBD2 (6 bases). V was cut by 6 bases and J by 0 bases, with 13 bases left in between. Germline V CDR1 and CDR2: SGHRS, YFSETQ. This CDR3 region has 15 residues.

This rearrangement joins TRBV7-6 to TRBJ2-1; TRBD2 agrees at 13 bases. The V and J ends lost 5 bases and 12 bases, in that order; junction bases with no gene match: 7. Germline CDR1 and CDR2: SGHVS and FNYEAQ. The CDR3 spans 14 residues. CDR3 in amino acids: CASSLGTSGAMQFF. The DNA for the CDR3 is TGTGCCAGCAGCCTTGGGACTAGCGGGGCTATGCAGTTCTTC.

The chain combines TRBV11-2 with TRBJ2-2, with D perhaps matching TRBD2 (6 bases). V gave up 1 base and J gave up 7 bases, with 16 bases separating them. The CDR3 runs 16 residues. Germline V gene sequence: CDR1 SGHAT, CDR2 FQNNGV. As DNA, the CDR3 is TGTGCCAGCAGCTTAGCCCTTGGCGGGGTAGGCGGGGAGCTGTTTTTT. Its protein is CASSLALGGVGGELFF.

In this sample, this clone turned up once. CDR3 amino acids: CASSFGQGFNEKLFF. The CDR3, as DNA: TGCGCCAGCAGCTTCGGACAGGGTTTTAATGAAAAACTGTTTTTT. The chain has TRBV5-1 and TRBJ1-4; 8 nucleotides match TRBD1. The J segment lost 4 bases and the V segment lost 2 bases, leaving 4 bases of the junction unmatched. This CDR3 comprises 15 residues. Germline V lookup: CDR1 SGHRS, CDR2 YFSETQ. The entire variable domain, with the rest obtained from reference TRBV5-1 and TRBJ1-4, is as follows: KAGVTQTPRYLIKTRGQQVTLSCSPISGHRSVSWYQQTPGQGLQFLFEYFSETQRNKGNFPGRFSGRQFSNSRSEMNVSTLELGDSALYLCASSFGQGFNEKLFFGSGTQLSVL.

This clone is a singleton in its sample. The CDR3 coding sequence is TGTGCCATCAGCCTACTAGCGGAATCTTACAATGAGCAGTTCTTC. It translates to CAISLLAESYNEQFF. The rearrangement uses TRBV10-3 and TRBJ2-1; 8 positions match TRBD2. J was trimmed by 4 bases and V by 6 bases; bases with no gene match: 8. CDR1 and CDR2 (germline): ENHRY, SYGVKD. The CDR3 totals 15 residues.

This chain joins TRBV29-1 and TRBJ1-1; D not resolved. Trimming pared 7 bases from V and 7 bases from J, leaving 10 bases between. Germline loops: CDR1 SQVTM, CDR2 ANQGSEA. This CDR3 region has 10 residues. Here the CDR3 reads CSAGWNEAFF. The CDR3 DNA is TGCAGCGCCGGGTGGAATGAAGCTTTCTTT.

This clone was seen once. The chain is built from TRBV4-1 and TRBJ2-7; D possibly corresponds to TRBD1 (6 bases). CDR1 and CDR2 from the germline V gene are MGHRA and YSYEKL. V was shortened by 1 base and J by 4 bases, with 14 bases between the two germline ends. The CDR3 is 15 amino acids. CDR3 protein: CASSQGTDLYYEQYF. In nucleotides, the CDR3 is TGCGCCAGCAGCCAAGGGACAGATCTTTATTACGAGCAGTACTTC.

The V call is TRBV10-3, the J call TRBJ2-1; weak D call: TRBD1 (5 bases). There are 12 residues in the CDR3. Germline lookup yields CDR1 ENHRY and CDR2 SYGVKD. The V end lost 2 bases, the J end lost 10 bases, and 9 bases lay between the germline ends. The CDR3 sequence is CAISEGAREQFF. CDR3 coding DNA: TGTGCCATCAGTGAGGGGGCGCGGGAGCAGTTCTTC.

The DNA for the CDR3 is TGCGCCAGCAGCTCGTATATCTCTTCTTACATGAACACTGAAGCTTTCTTT. This gives the protein CASSSYISSYMNTEAFF. V usage is TRBV5-1 and J usage is TRBJ1-1; no clear D. Trimming stripped 3 bases from V and 0 bases from J, with 18 bases between. The CDR3 is 17 residues long. Germline V gene data show CDR1 as SGHRS and CDR2 as YFSETQ.

Written as DNA, the CDR3 is TGTGCCAGTACCCCCGGGAGGCCGCTCCACTCTGGGGCCAACGTCCTGACTTTC. Protein product: CASTPGRPLHSGANVLTF. The chain combines TRBV19 with TRBJ2-6; TRBD2 aligns across 7 bases. CDR1 is LNHDA, CDR2 SQIVND, per germline (reference sequence). The CDR3 is 18 amino acids. Trimming removed 7 bases from V and 0 bases from J; junction bases left unmatched: 12.

The chain has TRBV29-1 and TRBJ2-3; 8 bases are shared with TRBD2. Germline V gene lookup returns CDR1 SQVTM and CDR2 ANQGSEA. This CDR3 has 13 amino acids. Losses at the gene ends were 7 bases for V and 3 bases for J; bases not matched to a gene: 6. The CDR3 nucleotides are TGCAGCGCAGGGGCGGGGGGTACAGATACGCAGTATTTT. This translates into CSAGAGGTDTQYF.

The rearrangement uses TRBV27 and TRBJ2-7; 10 bases agree with TRBD2. This CDR3 region has 13 residues. Germline CDR1 and CDR2: MNHEY and SMNVEV (reference sequence). Trimming took 8 bases from V and 6 from J; bases not matched to a gene: 7. CDR3: CASALAGVVEQYF. The CDR3 DNA reads as TGTGCCAGCGCGCTAGCGGGAGTTGTCGAGCAGTACTTC.

This clone occurred a few times. The rearrangement links TRBV6-5 to TRBJ2-3, with TRBD1 as a possible D gene (6 bases). V gave up 6 bases and J gave up 4 bases, with 11 bases separating them. Germline values: CDR1 MNHEY, CDR2 SVGAGI. The CDR3 is 13 residues long. This CDR3 is CASRGWGPDTQYF. In nucleotides, the CDR3 is TGTGCCAGCAGGGGGTGGGGGCCAGATACGCAGTATTTT.

This chain connects TRBV5-6 to TRBJ2-7; D possibly corresponds to TRBD1 (5 bases). CDR1 SGHDT and CDR2 YYEEEE come from the germline V gene. The V end was cut by 4 bases, the J end by 1 base, with 15 bases between. There are 15 residues in the CDR3. The CDR3 here is CASSATDTGSYEQYF. The CDR3 nucleotides are TGTGCCAGCAGCGCGACGGACACCGGATCCTACGAGCAGTACTTC.

In its sample, this clone is medium-sized. The rearrangement uses TRBV6-1 and TRBJ2-7; 9 bases line up with TRBD2. This CDR3 is built from 14 residues. The germline CDR1 and CDR2 sequences are MNHNS and SASEGT. Germline trimming cut 7 bases from V and 3 bases from J; bases unmatched to any gene: 7. The chain's CDR3 is CASTGGTSFYEQYF. In DNA form, the CDR3 reads TGTGCCAGCACGGGTGGGACTAGCTTCTACGAGCAGTACTTC.

The rearrangement uses TRBV27 and TRBJ1-4; perhaps TRBD1 as D (5 bases). Trimming pared 5 bases from V and 8 bases from J, leaving 18 bases between. Looked up from germline, CDR1 is MNHEY and CDR2 is SMNVEV (reference sequence). The CDR3 spans 15 residues. The CDR3 DNA is TGTGCCAGCAGTCACCTCGCAGGGTTGAGGGAAAAACTGTTTTTT. Amino acids: CASSHLAGLREKLFF.

This clone has more than one count but fewer than ten. This chain links TRBV5-1 with TRBJ1-1; weak D call: TRBD1 (6 bases). Germline-derived CDR1 and CDR2 are SGHRS and YFSETQ. The CDR3 sequence is 15 residues long. Trimming pared 5 bases from V and 1 base from J, leaving 15 bases between. The CDR3 DNA is TGCGCCAGCAGGCTTGGGGGCTGGGGGAACACTGAAGCTTTCTTT. Translating gives CASRLGGWGNTEAFF.